The 13 T cell receptor beta chains below were found in one sample sequenced in a study of response to subunit inactivated influenza vaccine. TCRdb reprocessed the RT-PCR reads with MiXCR, giving one entry per CDR3 protein. The table includes about 650,000 distinct CDR3 sequences, about 14% detected once. This specimen consisted of PBMCs from blood, obtained 14 days before vaccination. These TCRs come from a man aged 50 or older who received an inactivated influenza vaccine.

The CDR3 DNA is TGCAGTGCAAGGACAGGAGGGTATGGCTACACCTTC. This translates into CSARTGGYGYTF. V is TRBV20-1 and J is TRBJ1-2, with TRBD1 identical over 7 bases. The length of the CDR3 is 12 residues. Germline assignment: CDR1 DFQATT and CDR2 SNEGSKA (reference sequence). V shed 6 bases and J 5 bases; nucleotides not matched to a gene: 6.

This clonotype was seen at least ten times. V is TRBV5-1 and J is TRBJ1-2, with D possibly TRBD1 on 6 matching bases. This CDR3 is built from 12 residues. Between the trimmed V and J ends, which lost 4 bases and 8 bases, there was a span of 12 bases. Germline assignment: CDR1 SGHRS and CDR2 YFSETQ. The CDR3 is CASSVTGDGYTF. CDR3 coding DNA: TGCGCCAGCAGCGTGACAGGTGACGGCTACACCTTC.

This clonotype occurred a few times. The chain recombines TRBV25-1 with TRBJ2-1; TRBD2 matches 12 bases. CDR1 MGHDK and CDR2 SYGVNS come from the germline V gene. This CDR3 region has 20 residues. Trimming at V came to 1 base and at J to 9 bases, leaving 19 bases not matched to a gene. The CDR3 nucleotides are TGTGCCAGCAGTGAATTTCTCGGGCACGGCACGTTACTAGCGGGAGGTGAGCAGTTCTTC. Translation gives CASSEFLGHGTLLAGGEQFF.

The V gene is TRBV20-1, the J gene TRBJ1-3, with a possible D match to TRBD1 (6 bases). CDR1 is DFQATT, CDR2 SNEGSKA, per germline (reference sequence). V lost 1 base, J lost 8 bases, and 18 bases lay in between. The length of the CDR3 is 15 residues. The CDR3 coding sequence is TGCAGTGCTAGAGGCCCTTGGCAGGGGCAGGACACCATATATTTT. It is translated as CSARGPWQGQDTIYF.

This clonotype has a handful of counts. The chain employs TRBV9 and TRBJ2-3, with D possibly TRBD1 on 5 matching bases. Between the trimmed V and J ends, which lost 0 bases and 5 bases, there was a span of 7 bases. Germline assignment: CDR1 SGDLS and CDR2 YYNGEE. The CDR3 runs 13 residues. CDR3 sequence (DNA): TGTGCCAGCAGCGTAGATAGGGGAGATACGCAGTATTTT. This codes for CASSVDRGDTQYF. The full variable domain, rest sourced from reference TRBV9 and TRBJ2-3, is DSGVTQTPKHLITATGQRVTLRCSPRSGDLSVYWYQQSLDQGLQFLIQYYNGEERAKGNILERFSAQQFPDLHSELNLSSLELGDSALYFCASSVDRGDTQYFGPGTRLTVL.

This clonotype was seen at least ten times. This rearrangement joins TRBV29-1 to TRBJ2-7, with D possibly TRBD1 on 7 matching bases. The germline V gene has CDR1 SQVTM and CDR2 ANQGSEA. The ends were cut back, 4 bases at V and 2 bases at J, with 21 bases in the middle. CDR3 length: 16 amino acids. The CDR3 sequence is CSVGTTPGGGPYEQYF. The CDR3 DNA follows: TGCAGCGTTGGCACCACCCCAGGGGGAGGACCCTACGAGCAGTACTTC.

The chain uses TRBV6-5 and TRBJ2-2; D assignment may be TRBD1 or TRBD2 (5 bases each). From germline, CDR1 is MNHEY and CDR2 SVGAGI. This CDR3 spans 16 amino acids. Between the trimmed V and J ends, which lost 2 bases and 0 bases, there was a span of 10 bases. The CDR3: CASSYRDVTNTGELFF. CDR3 DNA: TGTGCCAGCAGTTACCGGGACGTGACGAACACCGGGGAGCTGTTTTTT.

This clonotype was found a few times. The chain joins TRBV6-2 or TRBV6-3 to TRBJ2-7, with D uncertain. Germline CDR1 reads MNHEY; CDR2 reads SVGEGT. Trimming removed 6 bases from V and 6 bases from J, with 12 bases in between. The CDR3 consists of 12 residues. The CDR3 bases are TGTGCCAGCAGCCAAAACAGTCGCGAGCAGTACTTC. This encodes CASSQNSREQYF.

This clonotype was recorded a few times. V is TRBV18 and J is TRBJ1-2, with no clear D. The CDR3 is made up of 13 amino acids. Germline lookup yields CDR1 KGHSH and CDR2 LQKENI. Deletions cut 2 bases from V and 3 bases from J, with 7 bases between. CDR3 nucleotides: TGTGCCAGCTCACCAAACCGGGACTATGGCTACACCTTC. It is translated as CASSPNRDYGYTF.

The V call is TRBV6-5, the J call TRBJ1-1; 9 positions agree with TRBD1. CDR3 length: 15 residues. With 4 bases clipped from V and 5 bases from J, the junction kept 8 bases outside the gene matches. CDR1 is MNHEY and CDR2 is SVGAGI in the germline V gene. CDR3 region: CASSLGTGMRTEAFF. The CDR3, as DNA: TGTGCCAGCAGTTTGGGGACAGGGATGAGAACTGAAGCTTTCTTT.

This sequence joins TRBV5-1 and TRBJ1-5; D gene uncertain. Germline loops: CDR1 SGHRS, CDR2 YFSETQ. The CDR3 contains 15 residues. Trimming took off 0 bases at V and 0 bases at J, with 7 bases between the two ends. The CDR3 protein is CASSLGEASNQPQHF. The CDR3, as DNA: TGCGCCAGCAGCTTGGGGGAGGCTAGCAATCAGCCCCAGCATTTT.

CDR3 sequence (DNA): TGTGCCAGCAGCTTTAGTCAGCGGGAGATCGCCTACAATGAGCAGTTCTTC. Protein sequence: CASSFSQREIAYNEQFF. The chain employs TRBV7-9 and TRBJ2-1; 8 bases map to TRBD2. Germline V CDR1 and CDR2: SEHNR, FQNEAQ (reference sequence). The CDR3 has 17 residues. Trimming removed 3 bases from V and 2 bases from J; junction bases left unmatched: 9.

The V gene is TRBV3-1, the J gene TRBJ2-7; 12 bases are a match to TRBD2. The trim removed 6 bases at V and 3 bases at J, leaving 6 bases unmatched. The CDR3 runs 15 residues. Germline CDR1 reads LGHDT; CDR2 reads YNNKEL (reference sequence). The CDR3 protein is CASRATSGRLYEQYF. DNA of the CDR3: TGTGCCAGCAGAGCGACTAGCGGGAGACTCTACGAGCAGTACTTC.